This T cell receptor (beta chain) came from a study of Ad26.COV2.S vaccination and SARS-CoV-2 variants (dated by TCRdb to the early 2020s). Background for the entire study: Donors in the vaccine arm were drawn from COV1001, a multicentre, randomized, double-blind, placebo-controlled phase I-IIa trial testing Ad26.COV2.S in healthy adults. The TCR-sequenced set comprised approximately 32 samples: approximately 19 Ad26.COV2.S vaccine recipients, 5 placebo recipients and 8 SARS-CoV-2 convalescent individuals. TCRbeta repertoire sequencing was used to assess the specificity and breadth of SARS-CoV-2-reactive T cell receptors after Ad26.COV2.S vaccination. Dosing of Ad26.COV2.S was intramuscular, at either 5x10^10 or 1x10^11 viral particles, delivered as one shot or as two shots spaced 56 days apart. Investigators remained blinded to trial group allocation during experiments and outcome assessment. Participants in the trial were split at random into five groups of five each, receiving low-dose or high-dose Ad26.COV2.S once or twice, or else placebo on both occasions. Study-level results and caveats: Comparing responses between vaccine doses or regimens was not something the study was powered to do. Compared with placebo recipients, Ad26.COV2.S recipients showed higher spike-specific TCR breadth (P = 0.0014). According to the authors, total T cell responses may have been underestimated by the TCR breadth and depth analyses. After vaccination, substantial breadth of spike-specific CD8+ and CD4+ T cell responses was reported. Non-spike TCR breadth was comparable between vaccine and placebo recipients, consistent with the vaccine containing only spike.

The treatment or condition label here, explained by the study, means: around 19 received Ad26.COV2.S at low or high dose, single or two shots; 5 received placebo; per-sample allocation not given. Repertoires of vaccine and placebo recipients were sequenced from samples collected on day 63 after the first injection. Between 29 July and 7 August 2020, Cohort 1b enrolled 25 adults aged 18-55 years at one site in Boston, USA. Ad26.COV2.S consisted of a replication-incompetent adenovirus type 26 vector by which a prefusion-stabilized SARS-CoV-2 spike protein from the original Wuhan strain was expressed. Of note for this clone: What this receptor recognizes is not known. Per-nucleotide qualities are absent, and no much larger clonotype sits a single base away.

Between the V and J ends, shortened by 1 base and 0 bases respectively, the junction contains 7 bases. In the germline V gene (reference sequence), CDR1 corresponds to LNHNV and CDR2 to YYDKDF. Measured from the cysteine to the phenylalanine, the CDR3 is 14 residues long. Of the read, only the CDR3 DNA is kept; its 42 bases are in frame from base 1. The immunoSEQ Assay was used to sequence TCRbeta CDR3 regions. After extraction, genomic DNA underwent amplification by bias-controlled multiplex PCR, followed by high-throughput sequencing. In the paper's pipeline: To quantify the absolute abundance of every unique TCRbeta CDR3 region, sequences were collapsed and filtered. T cell fraction was estimated by normalizing TCRbeta template counts to usable DNA, with usable DNA measured through amplification of reference genes found in all nucleated cells. Repertoire TCRs were annotated as SARS-CoV-2-specific when V gene, CDR3 amino acid sequence and J gene were exactly matched to a known reactive TCR set. The reference SARS-CoV-2 TCR set was derived from MIRA and filtered for enrichment in COVID-19-positive ImmuneCODE repertoires, a step that removed public or cross-reactive TCRs. Drawing on the MIRA antigens, annotated TCRs were analysed further at the level of specific ORF or position within ORF. Breadth was defined as the number of annotated unique rearrangements divided by the total number of unique productive rearrangements, and depth was defined as the summed frequency of the annotated unique rearrangements. Two-sided Wilcoxon rank-sum tests were used to compare TCR breadth between groups. The table was pulled from immuneACCESS by TCRdb, which kept in-frame rearrangements only. Such tables lose some clones; where checked, under half of the loss comes from unresolved V genes, and the rest has no known cause. Clone size and V and J calls were adopted from that table, with D and trimming inferred from the DNA. Recorded for this sample are about 450,000 clones; 89% of them occurred a single time. The ten largest clones take up over 2% of the sample.

This receptor was taken from a person aged 18-60 years who received the Ad26.COV2.S COVID-19 vaccine or a placebo. The chain is made from TRBV15 and TRBJ2-7; too little of a D gene remains to name it. Specimen: peripheral blood, collected in a trial of Ad26.COV2.S vaccine versus placebo. The CDR3 region: CATSRVPFSYEQYF. The DNA is as follows: TGTGCCACCAGCAGAGTTCCCTTCTCCTACGAGCAGTACTTC.